The clone carrying this T cell receptor (beta chain) was recorded a few times. Sequence at one end of the junction differs from germline and may be a read error. According to the study, TCR beta libraries were built with iRepertoire HTBI primers and CDR3-region Arm-PCR. MiXCR, run by TCRdb on the multiplex PCR reads, gives a single entry per CDR3 protein. The sample contains a few hundred thousand distinct CDR3 sequences, 10% to 15% of which appear only once. Time point noted: newly diagnosed GD, antithyroid drugs for less than 3 months. Scientists built the TCR library using RNA that was extracted from PBMCs. There are 15 residues in the CDR3. Germline V CDR1 and CDR2: SSHAT, FNYEAQ (reference sequence). This record comes from a study of regulatory T cells in long-lasting Graves disease. These data were likewise used in another study, on T cells in Graves' hyperthyroidism and ophthalmopathy. As that study records: Together with thyroid ultrasound, orbital computed tomography, serum thyroxine and TRAb, clinical symptoms were used for diagnoses.

This TCR derives from a woman between 18 and 29 years old with Graves disease. The rearrangement links TRBV7-7 to TRBJ2-2; 9 bases are shared with TRBD2. The sequencing used peripheral blood mononuclear cells (PBMCs), collected at new diagnosis, from a patient treated with antithyroid drugs. This chain's CDR3 is CASSFDLAGPGELFF. The CDR3 nucleotides read TGTGCTAGCAGCTTTGACCTAGCGGGACCCGGGGAGCTGTTTTTT.